This T cell receptor beta chain was sequenced in a study of patients and donors after allogeneic stem cell transplantation. TCRdb reprocessed the RT-PCR reads with MiXCR, giving one entry per CDR3 protein. The sample has about 960,000 distinct CDR3 sequences, over 15% seen once. V was cut by 3 bases and J by 4 bases, with 12 bases left in between. The germline V gene encodes CDR1 GTSNPN and CDR2 SVGIG (reference sequence). The length of the CDR3 is 14 residues. The sequenced material came from blood, either unsorted or a sorted T cell fraction (not recorded which). The receptor was isolated from a human donor who was either an allogeneic HSCT recipient or a stem cell or donor lymphocyte infusion donor (not recorded which). It is not recorded whose cells these are; they may come from a transplant donor. The genes are TRBV30 and TRBJ2-2; D unclear. CDR3 protein: CAWSRDVLTGELFF. The CDR3 nucleotides read TGTGCCTGGAGCCGCGACGTTCTCACCGGGGAGCTGTTTTTT.